The 3 T cell receptor beta chains below all came from one sample that was sequenced in a study of tumor-infiltrating lymphocytes in primary liver carcinoma. The source material, roughly 18-30 mg of unsorted bulk tissue, was used to co-extract RNA and DNA. Reverse transcription of approximately 500 ng total RNA with a constant-region primer produced TCR beta cDNA. Three-round nested multiplex PCR performed with slightly modified ARM-PCR produced the TCR beta libraries. TRBV1-TRBV30 forward and Cbeta reverse primers drove the first two approximately 10-cycle rounds. TCRdb itself ran the multiplex PCR reads through MiXCR, one entry per CDR3 protein. The table has about 96,000 distinct CDR3 sequences, around 68% seen once. Material for sequencing was tumor-adjacent normal liver tissue. The receptors shown here come from a middle-aged man with primary liver carcinoma and hepatitis B virus infection.

As regards this clonotype: The junction departs from germline at one end; a sequencing error may be responsible. This chain links TRBV4-1 with TRBJ2-2; D might be TRBD1 or TRBD2, each matching 7 bases. The CDR3 is made up of 15 amino acids. CDR1 and CDR2 (germline): MGHRA, YSYEKL. CDR3 sequence reads: CVSGGGGGYTRELFF. CDR3 bases: TGCGTCAGCGGAGGGGGCGGGGGATACACCCGGGAGCTGTTTTTT.

Regarding this clonotype: It is likely a read error, because the conserved phenylalanine at the end of the CDR3 is missing. The chain joins TRBV29-1 to TRBJ2-3, with TRBD1 identical over 9 bases. CDR3 length equals 14 residues. CDR1 SQVTM and CDR2 ANQGSEA come from the germline V gene. The CDR3 DNA sequence: TGCAGCGTTGATCCGGGACAGGGAACAGAAACGCAGTATTTG. Amino acids: CSVDPGQGTETQYL.

The chain is built from TRBV29-1 and TRBJ2-1, with a possible D match to TRBD2 (6 bases). With 0 bases removed from V and 2 bases from J, the gap between germline ends came to 11 bases. The CDR3 has 15 amino acids. Germline values: CDR1 SQVTM, CDR2 ANQGSEA. The CDR3 spells CSVEDSGSAYNEQFF. CDR3 in DNA: TGCAGCGTTGAAGATTCCGGGAGTGCCTACAATGAGCAGTTCTTC.